This note documents a single T cell receptor (beta chain) sequence. Its target is not known. Other DNA sequences in this sample translate to the same CDR3. Data came from immunoSEQ multiplex PCR; TCRdb stores just in-frame clones and leaves some out. Among 40,000 or so clones listed, approximately 70% were seen once. Sequencing in the ViraFEST assay came after antigen-specific CD4+ T cells had been expanded with viral peptide pools, which were used to stimulate PBMC. CD4+ T cells were isolated after about eleven days of culture. SARS-CoV-2 infected the person between March and December 2020, as confirmed by PCR. A few million PBMC per well received approximately 10 IU/ml IL-2 and roughly 10 ug/ml peptides in culture. The CDR3 contains 12 residues. CDR1 SGHRS and CDR2 YFSETQ come from the germline V gene. V was trimmed by 0 bases and J by 7 bases, leaving 7 bases between them. The sample belongs to a study of vaccination effects on CD4 cells after COVID-19. Study at large: Participants each got two BNT162b2 or mRNA-1273 vaccine doses. Overall study results and limits: Clonal contraction was marked in infection- and vaccine-induced clones late after vaccination.

The chain uses TRBV5-1 and TRBJ1-2; D gene ambiguous. This specimen consisted of CD4+ T cells from PBMCs cultured with a peptide pool, obtained before COVID-19 vaccination. The TCR comes from a human donor who had a prior SARS-CoV-2 infection. The CDR3 coding sequence is TGCGCCAGCAGCTTGGACGCAAGTGGCTACACCTTC. Translating gives CASSLDASGYTF.